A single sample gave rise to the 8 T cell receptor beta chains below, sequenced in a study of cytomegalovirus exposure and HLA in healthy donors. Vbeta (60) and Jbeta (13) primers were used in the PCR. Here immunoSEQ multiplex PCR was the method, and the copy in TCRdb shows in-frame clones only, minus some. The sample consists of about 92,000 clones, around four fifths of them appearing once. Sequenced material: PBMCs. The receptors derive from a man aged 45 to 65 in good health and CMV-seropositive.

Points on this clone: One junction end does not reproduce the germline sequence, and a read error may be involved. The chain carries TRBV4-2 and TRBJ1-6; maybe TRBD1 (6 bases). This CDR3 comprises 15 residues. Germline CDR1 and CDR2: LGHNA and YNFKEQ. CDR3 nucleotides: TGTGCCAGCAGCCAAGGGGCAGGGGATAATTCACCCCTCAACTTT. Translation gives CASSQGAGDNSPLNF.

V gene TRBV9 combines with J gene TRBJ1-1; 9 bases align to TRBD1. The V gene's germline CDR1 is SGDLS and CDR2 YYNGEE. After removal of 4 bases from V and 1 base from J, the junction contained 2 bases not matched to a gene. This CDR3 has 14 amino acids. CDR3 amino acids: CASSRTGANTEAFF. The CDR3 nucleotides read TGTGCCAGCAGCCGGACAGGGGCGAACACTGAAGCTTTCTTT.

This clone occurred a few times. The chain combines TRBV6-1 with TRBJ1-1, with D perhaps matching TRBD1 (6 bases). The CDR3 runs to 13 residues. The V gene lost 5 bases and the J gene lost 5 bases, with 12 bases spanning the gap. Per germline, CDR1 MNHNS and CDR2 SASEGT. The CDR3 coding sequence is TGTGCCAGCAGTCCACACAGGGAAACTGAAGCTTTCTTT. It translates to CASSPHRETEAFF.

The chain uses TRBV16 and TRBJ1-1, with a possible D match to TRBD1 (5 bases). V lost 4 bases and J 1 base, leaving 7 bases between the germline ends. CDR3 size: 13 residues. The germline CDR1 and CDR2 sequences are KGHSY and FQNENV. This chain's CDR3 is CASSRGANTEAFF. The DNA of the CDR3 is TGTGCCAGCAGCCGCGGGGCGAACACTGAAGCTTTCTTT.

The CDR3 nucleotides read TGTGCCAGCTCACCTCAGGGCCCAATCTCTGGAAACACCATATATTTT. Amino acid sequence: CASSPQGPISGNTIYF. This chain connects TRBV18 to TRBJ1-3, with D possibly being TRBD1 (5 bases). CDR3 length: 16 amino acids. CDR1 and CDR2 from the germline V gene are KGHSH and LQKENI. Trimming removed 3 bases at V and 0 bases at J, with 12 bases between. The full variable domain, rest sourced from reference TRBV18 and TRBJ1-3, is NAGVMQNPRHLVRRRGQEARLRCSPMKGHSHVYWYRQLPEEGLKFMVYLQKENIIDESGMPKERFSAEFPKEGPSILRIQQVVRGDSAAYFCASSPQGPISGNTIYFGEGSWLTVV.

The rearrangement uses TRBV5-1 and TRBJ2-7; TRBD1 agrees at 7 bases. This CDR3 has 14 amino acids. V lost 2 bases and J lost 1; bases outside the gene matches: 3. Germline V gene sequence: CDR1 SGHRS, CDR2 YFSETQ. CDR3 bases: TGCGCCAGCAGCTTACAGGGGTGGTCCTACGAGCAGTACTTC. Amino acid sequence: CASSLQGWSYEQYF. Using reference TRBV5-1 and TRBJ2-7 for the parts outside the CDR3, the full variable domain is KAGVTQTPRYLIKTRGQQVTLSCSPISGHRSVSWYQQTPGQGLQFLFEYFSETQRNKGNFPGRFSGRQFSNSRSEMNVSTLELGDSALYLCASSLQGWSYEQYFGPGTRLTVT.

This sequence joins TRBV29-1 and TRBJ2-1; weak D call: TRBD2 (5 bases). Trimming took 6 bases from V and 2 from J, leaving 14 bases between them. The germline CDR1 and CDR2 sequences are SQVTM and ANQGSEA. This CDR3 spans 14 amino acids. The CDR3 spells CSVHYAGAYNEQFF. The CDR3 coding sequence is TGCAGCGTCCACTACGCGGGTGCCTACAATGAGCAGTTCTTC.

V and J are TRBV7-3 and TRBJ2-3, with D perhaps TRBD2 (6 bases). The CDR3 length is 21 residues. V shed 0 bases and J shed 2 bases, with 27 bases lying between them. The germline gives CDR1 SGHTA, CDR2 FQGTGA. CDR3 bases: TGTGCCAGCAGCTTAACGTGGGCGGGGCCATCACGCCCCACATTCACAGATACGCAGTATTTT. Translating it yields CASSLTWAGPSRPTFTDTQYF.